This is a list of T cell receptor beta chains from one sample in a study of T-cell reconstitution after alpha-beta-depleted transplantation in children. TCRdb fed the PCR reads into MiXCR, producing one record per CDR3 protein. The sample carries around 600,000 distinct CDR3 sequences, 15% to 20% recorded once. The specimen comprised PBMCs from the stem cell graft donor, sampled from the stem cell graft. These receptors were taken from a human donor who donated a stem cell graft to a child with acute myeloid leukemia. Each CDR3 is given with its conserved first and last residue. The D gene is left open where the match is weak. The size of a clone is reported for some rows only, either as once, few or many, or as a class for expanded clones.

>TRBJ2-7|14|many|TRBV12-3/TRBV12-4|TRBD1
TGTGCCAGCAGTGCGGGACAGGGCTCTTACGAGCAGTACTTC
CASSAGQGSYEQYF
>TRBJ2-3|15|few|TRBV5-1|-
TGCGCCAGCAGCCCGGGACGGGCCTCTGGAGATACGCAGTATTTT
CASSPGRASGDTQYF
>TRBJ1-5|19|-|TRBV6-5|-
TGTGCCAGCAGTTCCAAGTGGACACGAGGGGCGGGAACTGATCAGCCCCAGCATTTT
CASSSKWTRGAGTDQPQHF
>TRBJ2-1|15|-|TRBV15|-
TGTGCCACCAGCCATCTTATAAGCTCCTACAATGAGCAGTTCTTC
CATSHLISSYNEQFF
>TRBJ2-3|13|-|TRBV5-1|-
TGCGCCAGCAGCTTCGGGGACGCAGATACGCAGTATTTT
CASSFGDADTQYF
>TRBJ1-5|16|-|TRBV7-9|-
TGTGCCAGCAGCTTAGCGAAACAGCCCTGGGATCAGCCCCAGCATTTT
CASSLAKQPWDQPQHF
>TRBJ1-2|14|many|TRBV29-1|-
TGCAGCGTTGAGACTCTGGGGAGCCCCGCAGGCTACACCTTC
CSVETLGSPAGYTF
>TRBJ2-1|13|many|TRBV20-1|-
TGCAGTGCTCCTCCGGGACTCACCAATGAGCAGTTCTTC
CSAPPGLTNEQFF
>TRBJ2-5|15|many|TRBV7-2|TRBD1
TGTGCCAGCAGCTTCGGGACAGGGGAATTCGAGACCCAGTACTTC
CASSFGTGEFETQYF
>TRBJ1-5|13|many|TRBV9|-
TGTGCCAGCAGCGTAACCCTAGGGCAGCCCCAGCATTTT
CASSVTLGQPQHF
>TRBJ1-1|14|many|TRBV20-1|TRBD1
TGCAGTGGCCCTAAAATTGGACAGGGCGGTGAAGCTTTCTTT
CSGPKIGQGGEAFF
>TRBJ2-2|15|many|TRBV20-1|TRBD2
TGCAGTGCTAGAGGGGAGGGAGCGAACACCGGGGAGCTGTTTTTT
CSARGEGANTGELFF
>TRBJ2-3|16|many|TRBV20-1|TRBD2
TGCAGTGCTAGAGGGGGGCAGCGGGGGGGCCGGGATACGCAGTATTTT
CSARGGQRGGRDTQYF
>TRBJ2-1|15|few|TRBV24-1|-
TGTGCCACCAAGGAAGGACGGGGGCTTTACAATGAGCAGTTCTTC
CATKEGRGLYNEQFF
>TRBJ2-1|14|few|TRBV4-3|-
TGCGCCAGCAGCCAAGGGGGGCTATACAATGAGCAGTTCTTC
CASSQGGLYNEQFF
>TRBJ2-5|14|-|TRBV12-3/TRBV12-4|TRBD1
TGTGCCAGCAGTCTCTCGACAGGGGCAGAGACCCAGCACTTC
CASSLSTGAETQHF
>TRBJ2-1|13|few|TRBV29-1|-
TGCAGCGTTGCTCCTACCTCCTACAATGAGCAGTTCTTC
CSVAPTSYNEQFF
>TRBJ2-3|10|-|TRBV21-1|-
TGTGCCAGCAGCAACCGAGAACATAATTTT
CASSNREHNF
>TRBJ2-3|14|few|TRBV24-1|-
TGTGCCACCTCGGACAGATTAAGCACAGATACGCAGTATTTT
CATSDRLSTDTQYF
>TRBJ2-5|15|-|TRBV20-1|-
TGCAGTGCTCCAATTAGCGGAGTGTACCAAGAGACCCAGTACTTC
CSAPISGVYQETQYF
>TRBJ1-2|13|-|TRBV5-1|-
TGCGCCAGCAGCTTGAACTCGGGCTATGGCTACACCTTC
CASSLNSGYGYTF
>TRBJ1-1|13|many|TRBV6-5|-
TGTGCCAGCAGTTACAGCCAGCACACTGAAGCTTTCTTT
CASSYSQHTEAFF
>TRBJ2-1|13|-|TRBV5-1|-
TGCGCCAGCAGCTTGCGGGTGGAACATGAGCAGTTCTTC
CASSLRVEHEQFF
>TRBJ2-3|13|many|TRBV20-1|-
TGCAGTGCTAGGGGGCAGATCCTAGATACGCAGTATTTT
CSARGQILDTQYF
>TRBJ1-5|13|few|TRBV28|-
TGTGCCAGCAGTTCAATACCCGATCAGCCCCAGCATTTT
CASSSIPDQPQHF
>TRBJ1-5|15|few|TRBV4-3|-
TGCGCCAGCAGCCTCGACGCGGGCCGGAATCAGCCCCAGCATTTT
CASSLDAGRNQPQHF
>TRBJ2-1|14|many|TRBV20-1|-
TGCAGTGCTCCTACATGGGAAACTAACAATGAGCAGTTCTTC
CSAPTWETNNEQFF
>TRBJ1-5|14|many|TRBV20-1|-
TGCAGTGCTAGAGATAACAGGGCAAACCAGCCCCAGCATTTT
CSARDNRANQPQHF
>TRBJ2-1|16|-|TRBV10-3|TRBD2
TGTGCCATCAGCGCCAAACTAGCGGGGGGTATCAATGAGCAGTTCTTC
CAISAKLAGGINEQFF
>TRBJ2-3|17|few|TRBV4-3|TRBD2
TGCGCCAGCAGCCCTGGGGCGACTAGCGGGGTAGGGGATACGCAGTATTTT
CASSPGATSGVGDTQYF
>TRBJ1-1|13|many|TRBV6-4|-
TGTGCCAGCAGCGTAAGGCCCAACACTGAAGCTTTCTTT
CASSVRPNTEAFF
>TRBJ1-5|16|many|TRBV20-1|TRBD1
TGCAGTGCGCTCCAGGGGGGCCGCGTCGGCAATCAGCCCCAGCATTTT
CSALQGGRVGNQPQHF
>TRBJ1-6|18|many|TRBV6-2/TRBV6-3|-
TGTGCCAGCAGTTACTCGGGGCCGTTAAGCTCCTATAATTCACCCCTCCACTTT
CASSYSGPLSSYNSPLHF
>TRBJ2-4|16|many|TRBV6-1|-
TGTGCCAGCAGCCCTGGGCAGGAATTAGCCAAAAACATTCAGTACTTC
CASSPGQELAKNIQYF
>TRBJ1-2|12|-|TRBV28|-
TGTGCCAGCAGTTTGGGATTGGGCTCCTACACCTTC
CASSLGLGSYTF
>TRBJ1-1|15|many|TRBV20-1|-
TGCAGTGCTACAACGACGGGGGGGCTGAACACTGAAGCTTTCTTT
CSATTTGGLNTEAFF
>TRBJ2-5|13|few|TRBV7-2|-
TGTGCCAGCAGGCCGGGGTTTGAAGAGACCCAGTACTTC
CASRPGFEETQYF
>TRBJ1-2|14|once|TRBV13|-
TGTGCCAGCAGCTTAGGCCGCCAGTCCTATGGCTACACCTTC
CASSLGRQSYGYTF
>TRBJ1-2|13|many|TRBV10-3|-
TGTGCCATCAGTGGCCAGTCTAACTATGGCTACACCTTC
CAISGQSNYGYTF
>TRBJ1-2|18|few|TRBV20-1|TRBD1
TGCAGTGCTACGGGACAGGGTTTTGGGATTGAATTGAACTATGGCTACACCTTC
CSATGQGFGIELNYGYTF
>TRBJ1-5|15|-|TRBV20-1|-
TGCAGTGCTACCGGGGGCACAGGGTCGGGTCAGCCCCAGCATTTT
CSATGGTGSGQPQHF
>TRBJ1-6|15|-|TRBV7-9|-
TGTGCCAGCAGCTTAGAGGGACACAATAATTCACCCCTCCACTTT
CASSLEGHNNSPLHF
>TRBJ1-5|14|-|TRBV5-1|-
TGCGCCAGCAGCTTGGGACACCACAATCAGCCCCAGCATTTT
CASSLGHHNQPQHF
>TRBJ2-3|15|many|TRBV12-5|-
TGTGCTAGTGGTTTGCGAGGAGGGCTGGCAGATACGCAGTATTTT
CASGLRGGLADTQYF
>TRBJ2-7|17|few|TRBV7-2|TRBD2
TGTGCCAGCAGCTTGATGCCAGCGGGAGGTCCCTCCTACGAGCAGTACTTC
CASSLMPAGGPSYEQYF
>TRBJ2-5|12|few|TRBV7-9|-
TGTGCCAGCGAGGGCTACCAAGAGACCCAGTACTTC
CASEGYQETQYF
>TRBJ2-1|13|-|TRBV7-6|-
TGTGCCAGCAGCTTAGCGCACAGGGTCGAACCGTTCTTC
CASSLAHRVEPFF
>TRBJ1-6|16|-|TRBV6-5|-
TGTGCCAGCAGTTTATTCCCGACGATATATAATTCACCCCTCCACTTT
CASSLFPTIYNSPLHF
>TRBJ1-2|13|many|TRBV7-2|-
TGTGCCAGCAGCTCCGGGGGGTCCTATGGCTACACCTTC
CASSSGGSYGYTF
>TRBJ1-5|13|many|TRBV15|-
TGTGCCACCAGTACTGACGATGGAGGCCCCCAGCATTTT
CATSTDDGGPQHF
>TRBJ2-2|13|few|TRBV29-1|-
TGCAGCGTGATACAGGGAGGGGACGGGGAGCTGTTTTTT
CSVIQGGDGELFF
>TRBJ2-1|15|many|TRBV20-1|TRBD1
TGCAGTGCTTCCTCCGACAGGGCCTCCTACAATGAGCAGTTCTTC
CSASSDRASYNEQFF
>TRBJ1-5|15|many|TRBV6-2/TRBV6-3|TRBD1
TGTGCCAGCAGGGCGACAGGGCTTAGCAATCAGCCCCAGCATTTT
CASRATGLSNQPQHF
>TRBJ2-2|17|-|TRBV4-2|TRBD2
TGTGCCAGCAGCCGAGGACTAGCGGGCGCGAACACCGGGGAGCTGTTTTTT
CASSRGLAGANTGELFF
>TRBJ1-3|12|-|TRBV30|-
TGTGCCTGGAGTGAAGTTGGAAACACCATATATTTT
CAWSEVGNTIYF
>TRBJ2-1|14|-|TRBV7-3|-
TGTGCCAGCAGCCTCGGAACCTGGGGGCATGAGCAGTTCTTC
CASSLGTWGHEQFF
>TRBJ1-1|14|many|TRBV20-1|TRBD1
TGCAGTGCCGGACAGGGGGCGCATGGCGTTGAAGCTTTCTTT
CSAGQGAHGVEAFF
>TRBJ1-1|14|many|TRBV5-1|-
TGCGCCAGCAGCTTGGGGACAGCGAACACTGAAGCTTTCTTT
CASSLGTANTEAFF
>TRBJ2-1|14|-|TRBV24-1|TRBD2
TGTGCCACCGCGGGGCGGGGGATGTACAATGAGCAGTTCTTC
CATAGRGMYNEQFF